This is a list of T cell receptor beta chains from one sample in a study of blood T cells in healthy people across ages. Using its own MiXCR run on the 5' RACE reads, TCRdb lists one record per CDR3 protein. The table shows about a million distinct CDR3 sequences, with roughly 43% occurring only once. Sequencing was carried out using blood. These receptors were collected from a man under 40 in good health. Each CDR3 is given with its conserved first and last residue. The D gene is left open where the match is weak. Part of the rows lack a size; the others show once, few, many or a class for expanded clones.

V	size	J	D	CDR3	DNA
TRBV30	.	TRBJ2-1	.	CAGSIGLNEQFF	TGTGCCGGGAGTATTGGACTAAATGAGCAGTTCTTC
TRBV18	.	TRBJ2-7	.	CASSLTDGDYEQYF	TGTGCCAGCTCACTTACCGACGGGGACTACGAGCAGTACTTC
TRBV24-1	.	TRBJ2-5	.	CATSDPSPNEQYF	TGTGCCACCAGTGATCCTAGCCCCAATGAGCAGTACTTC
TRBV24-1	many	TRBJ2-1	TRBD2	CATSQTSGRYNEQFF	TGTGCCACCAGTCAAACTAGCGGGAGGTACAATGAGCAGTTCTTC
TRBV9	many	TRBJ2-7	.	CASSVRYEQYF	TGTGCCAGCAGCGTCCGCTACGAGCAGTACTTC
TRBV7-2	few	TRBJ2-5	.	CASTPGRVSETQYF	TGTGCCAGCACTCCCGGCCGGGTTTCAGAGACCCAGTACTTC
TRBV6-5	.	TRBJ2-1	TRBD1	CASSYDHDETGTGSEGEQFF	TGTGCCAGCAGTTACGACCACGACGAAACCGGGACAGGGAGTGAGGGTGAGCAGTTCTTC
TRBV27	.	TRBJ2-1	.	CAGSHPNYNEQFF	TGTGCCGGCAGTCACCCTAACTACAATGAGCAGTTCTTC
TRBV7-2	.	TRBJ1-5	TRBD1	CASSSGQGSASSNQPQHF	TGTGCCAGCAGCTCGGGACAGGGAAGCGCTAGTAGCAATCAGCCCCAGCATTTT
TRBV28	once	TRBJ2-1	TRBD2	CASSPTATSGGPEQFF	TGTGCCAGCAGTCCCACCGCGACTAGCGGGGGGCCTGAGCAGTTCTTC
TRBV6-2/TRBV6-3	.	TRBJ2-7	TRBD1	CASLGQETYEQYF	TGTGCCAGTCTGGGACAGGAGACCTACGAGCAGTACTTC
TRBV29-1	.	TRBJ1-5	.	CGVGGDSNQPQHF	TGCGGCGTTGGCGGGGATAGCAATCAGCCCCAGCATTTT
TRBV5-1	many	TRBJ2-5	TRBD2	CASSLGLAGGQETQYF	TGCGCCAGCAGCCTTGGATTAGCGGGGGGGCAAGAGACCCAGTACTTC
TRBV20-1	.	TRBJ2-7	.	CSARRDNEQYF	TGCAGTGCTCGACGAGACAATGAGCAGTACTTC
TRBV3-1	.	TRBJ1-6	.	CASSQGGYQNSPLHF	TGTGCCAGCAGCCAAGGAGGGTATCAGAATTCACCCCTCCACTTT
TRBV20-1	many	TRBJ1-1	.	CSALPRGENTEAFF	TGCAGTGCCCTCCCACGGGGCGAGAACACTGAAGCTTTCTTT
TRBV4-3	few	TRBJ1-4	.	CASRVRAGSNEKLFF	TGCGCCAGCAGAGTGCGGGCCGGGAGTAATGAAAAACTGTTTTTT
TRBV30	.	TRBJ1-5	TRBD1	CAWSGYRDRNQPQHF	TGTGCCTGGAGTGGGTACCGGGACAGAAATCAGCCCCAGCATTTT
TRBV15	.	TRBJ2-7	.	CATSREQGPYEQYF	TGTGCCACCAGCAGAGAACAGGGACCCTACGAGCAGTACTTC
TRBV10-3	.	TRBJ2-3	.	CAISEGQGSTDTQYF	TGTGCCATCAGTGAAGGCCAGGGGAGCACAGATACGCAGTATTTT
TRBV5-6	.	TRBJ2-7	.	CASSALDRVWAEQYF	TGTGCCAGCAGCGCCCTTGATAGGGTTTGGGCCGAGCAGTACTTC
TRBV7-6	.	TRBJ2-3	.	CASSLVTGTRTDTQYF	TGTGCCAGCAGCTTAGTTACAGGGACCCGCACAGATACGCAGTATTTT
TRBV3-1	.	TRBJ2-1	TRBD2	CASTLTSGGALGNEQFF	TGTGCCAGCACCCTGACTAGCGGGGGGGCCTTGGGTAATGAGCAGTTCTTC
TRBV20-1	.	TRBJ2-1	TRBD2	CSARDRIAGGLLQFF	TGCAGTGCTAGAGATAGGATAGCGGGGGGACTTTTACAGTTCTTC
TRBV4-3	.	TRBJ2-7	.	CASSQDAGTSYEQYF	TGCGCCAGCAGCCAAGATGCGGGAACTTCCTACGAGCAGTACTTC
TRBV20-1	.	TRBJ1-5	.	CSASGLADQPQHF	TGCAGTGCTAGTGGCCTGGCAGATCAGCCCCAGCATTTT
TRBV4-2	many	TRBJ2-3	TRBD2	CASSPYSGGSVADTQYF	TGTGCCAGCAGCCCCTACAGCGGGGGAAGTGTGGCAGATACGCAGTATTTT
TRBV6-2/TRBV6-3	many	TRBJ1-5	.	CASSPRREYNQPQHF	TGTGCCAGCAGTCCACGGAGGGAATATAATCAGCCCCAGCATTTT
TRBV4-2	many	TRBJ2-7	TRBD1	CASSPRDSSYEQYF	TGTGCCAGCAGTCCTCGGGACAGCTCCTACGAGCAGTACTTC
TRBV6-1	.	TRBJ1-1	TRBD1	CASRGQGLLNTEAFF	TGTGCCAGCAGGGGACAGGGGCTGTTGAACACTGAAGCTTTCTTT
TRBV6-1	.	TRBJ1-2	.	CASKTRDHYGYTF	TGTGCCAGCAAAACTCGGGACCACTATGGCTACACCTTC
TRBV27	.	TRBJ2-7	.	CASSPRVWAPGSYEQYF	TGTGCCAGCAGTCCCCGGGTTTGGGCCCCAGGGTCCTACGAGCAGTACTTC
TRBV2	.	TRBJ2-7	TRBD2	CASRRAGAYEQYF	TGTGCCAGCAGACGAGCGGGGGCCTACGAGCAGTACTTC
TRBV9	.	TRBJ2-3	TRBD1	CACSDTGGTDTQYF	TGTGCCTGCAGCGACACAGGGGGCACAGATACGCAGTATTTT
TRBV6-5	.	TRBJ2-7	.	CASKYKEQGLTYEQYF	TGTGCCAGCAAGTATAAAGAACAGGGTTTGACCTACGAGCAGTACTTC
TRBV27	few	TRBJ2-5	TRBD2	CASSFGTSGVEETQYF	TGTGCCAGCAGTTTCGGGACTAGCGGGGTCGAAGAGACCCAGTACTTC